This TCR beta chain was observed in a study of T cell changes during pregnancy in multiple sclerosis. Measured with immunoSEQ multiplex PCR; TCRdb has only the in-frame clones, and not every one. Of under 6,500 clones listed, about four fifths are singletons. The TCR comes from a female donor in good health, enrolled as a control in a pregnancy study. This sample comprised CD8+ T cells from peripheral blood mononuclear cells, obtained in the second trimester of pregnancy.

CDR3 in amino acids: CASSSNRVTEAFF. The CDR3 region has the DNA TGTGCCAGCAGTTCTAACAGGGTAACTGAAGCTTTCTTT. The chain has TRBV27 and TRBJ1-1; the D gene is possibly TRBD1 (6 bases). The V and J ends lost 4 bases and 5 bases respectively, with 11 bases between them. This CDR3 spans 13 amino acids. Per the germline V gene, CDR1 is MNHEY and CDR2 is SMNVEV (reference sequence).